The present entry profiles one TCR beta chain with its context. The CDR3 consists of 14 residues. V lost 3 bases and J lost 5; bases outside the gene matches: 4. Germline V CDR1 and CDR2: LNHDA, SQIVND (reference sequence). The sample's time point: pretreatment peripheral blood. The study enrolled patients with locally advanced or metastatic urothelial carcinoma. Patients yielded 1 to 8 samples each, pretreatment and on-treatment. Sequencing was performed with immunoSEQ multiplex PCR; in TCRdb, only in-frame clones are kept and a portion is missing. Of tens of thousands of clones listed, roughly 89% are singletons. The data originate from a study of PD-L1 blockade in urothelial cancer. Whole-study context: Patients previously received 0 to 3 chemotherapy regimens.

V and J are TRBV19 and TRBJ2-7, with 10 bases identical to TRBD2. The specimen was PBMCs, collected around atezolizumab (anti-PD-L1) treatment. This clonotype was sampled from a man aged 55 to 70 with urothelial cancer. CDR3 sequence reads: CASSMASGGHEQYF. The DNA for the CDR3 is TGTGCCAGTAGTATGGCTAGCGGGGGCCACGAGCAGTACTTC.